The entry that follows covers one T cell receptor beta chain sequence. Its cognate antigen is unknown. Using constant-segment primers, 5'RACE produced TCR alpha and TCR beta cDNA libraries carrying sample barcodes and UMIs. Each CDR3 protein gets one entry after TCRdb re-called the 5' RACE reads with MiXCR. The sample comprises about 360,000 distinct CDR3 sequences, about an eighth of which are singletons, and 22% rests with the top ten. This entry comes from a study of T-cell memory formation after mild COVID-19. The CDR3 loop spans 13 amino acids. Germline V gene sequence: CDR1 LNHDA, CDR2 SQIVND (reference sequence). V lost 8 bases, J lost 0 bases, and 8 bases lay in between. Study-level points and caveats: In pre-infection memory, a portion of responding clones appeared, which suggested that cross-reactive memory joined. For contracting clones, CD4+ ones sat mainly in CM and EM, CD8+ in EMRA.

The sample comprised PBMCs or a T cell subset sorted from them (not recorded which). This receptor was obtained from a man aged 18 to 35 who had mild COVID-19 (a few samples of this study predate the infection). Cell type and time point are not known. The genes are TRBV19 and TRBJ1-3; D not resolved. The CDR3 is CASLSASGNTIYF. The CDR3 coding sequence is TGTGCCAGTCTCAGCGCCTCTGGAAACACCATATATTTT.